Detailed here is one T cell receptor beta chain. The target antigen is unknown. These data belong to a study of early T cells in non-severe SARS-CoV-2 infection. The wider study: Bulk RNA isolated from unsorted whole blood underwent sequencing; chains were not paired. The study's findings and limits: Private and CD4 specificities were missed by VDJdb matching, which favored anti-spike CD8 responses.

Tagging with unique molecular identifiers was applied to individual cDNA molecules. TCRdb reprocessed the 5' RACE reads with MiXCR, giving one entry per CDR3 protein. Counted here are fewer than 65,000 distinct CDR3 sequences, roughly 8.2% occurring once; the ten biggest clones make up 8% to 11%. The CDR3 totals 14 residues. CDR1 SEHNR and CDR2 FQNEAQ come from the germline V gene (reference sequence). Trimming shortened V by 6 bases and J by 5 bases, and 16 bases separated the two germline ends. This TCR came from an adult who was a healthcare worker with PCR-confirmed SARS-CoV-2 infection or an uninfected control (not recorded which). The sample in question was whole blood, obtained at baseline. The V gene is TRBV7-9, the J gene TRBJ2-5, with D possibly being TRBD1 (6 bases). Here the CDR3 reads CASSPPGVAETQYF. The DNA for the CDR3 is TGTGCCAGCAGTCCCCCAGGGGTTGCGGAGACCCAGTACTTC.